This TCR beta chain came from a study of Graves' ophthalmopathy and Graves' hyperthyroidism. In the case of this clonotype: This may arise from a read error, as a much more abundant clone is one base away.

Amplifying from RNA transcripts, the study obtained TCR beta CDR3 regions. HTBI primers were used in a first-round RT-PCR, which preceded a second-round multiplex PCR. Each CDR3 protein gets one entry after TCRdb re-called the multiplex PCR reads with MiXCR. The sample holds more than 1,000,000 distinct CDR3 sequences, about 38% seen once. The sequence was collected from an adult man with Graves' hyperthyroidism. Sequenced material: peripheral blood or thyroid tissue (not recorded which).

The CDR3 is CAGSVASGTGGSYGYTF. The CDR3 nucleotides read TGTGCCGGTAGTGTCGCAAGCGGGACAGGGGGCTCCTATGGCTACACCTTC. V gene TRBV19 combines with J gene TRBJ1-2; 12 positions match TRBD1. The germline gives CDR1 LNHDA, CDR2 SQIVND (reference sequence). CDR3 length: 17 amino acids.